Listed below are T cell receptor beta chains from one sample, sequenced in a study of blood T cell repertoires in COVID-19. Data came from immunoSEQ multiplex PCR; TCRdb stores just in-frame clones and leaves some out. The sample holds about 76,000 clones, roughly 85% seen once. Sequenced input: peripheral blood. The receptors stem from a man in his forties or fifties with COVID-19, enrolled during active disease. CDR3s include the opening cysteine and the closing phenylalanine or tryptophan. D genes are given only for firm matches. Size tells how often a clone was seen (once, few, many) or the class of an expanded clone, and some rows leave it out.

15,.,TRBJ2-3,TRBV2,.,TGTGCCAGCAGGGGGGGACGGCACGGCACAGATACGCAGTATTTT,CASRGGRHGTDTQYF
13,.,TRBJ2-5,TRBV5-1,.,TGCGCCAGCAGCCCAACTTCCCAAGAGACCCAGTACTTC,CASSPTSQETQYF
18,.,TRBJ2-7,TRBV6-2/TRBV6-3,.,TGTGCCAGCAGTTACTACCGGTCACGGAGCGGATCCTCCTACGAGCAGTACTTC,CASSYYRSRSGSSYEQYF
16,TRBD2,TRBJ2-5,TRBV3-1/TRBV3-2,.,TGTGCCAGCAGCTTGCTCGGGACTAGTAACAAAGAGACCCAGTACTTC,CASSLLGTSNKETQYF
14,.,TRBJ2-1,TRBV28,.,TGTGCCAGCGGGACACCTAGATTCTACAATGAGCAGTTCTTC,CASGTPRFYNEQFF
15,TRBD1,TRBJ2-7,TRBV5-1,.,TGCGCCAGCAGCCGGGGGACAGGAGAGTCCTACGAGCAGTACTTC,CASSRGTGESYEQYF
14,TRBD1,TRBJ1-2,TRBV5-1,.,TGCGCCAGCAGCCTAGGACAGGGGCCCTATGGCTACACCTTC,CASSLGQGPYGYTF
17,TRBD2,TRBJ2-2,TRBV25-1,.,TGTGCCAGCAGCGGGACTAGCGGGAGGGGCAACACCGGGGAGCTGTTTTTT,CASSGTSGRGNTGELFF
14,.,TRBJ2-2,TRBV6-4,.,TGTGCCAGCAGCCCTCTCCAGGGTGCCGGGGAGCTGTTTTTT,CASSPLQGAGELFF
16,.,TRBJ1-6,TRBV11-2,.,TGTGCCAGCAGCCCCACTGGTGGGAGGATCAATTCACCCCTCCACTTT,CASSPTGGRINSPLHF
16,TRBD2,TRBJ2-1,TRBV6-4,.,TGTGCCAGCAGACCCGACCTAGCGGCGGGGAGGAATGAGCAGTTCTTC,CASRPDLAAGRNEQFF
15,.,TRBJ1-5,TRBV28,.,TGTGCCAGCAGTTCAAGGTCAGGGTACGATCAGCCCCAGCATTTT,CASSSRSGYDQPQHF
15,.,TRBJ2-6,TRBV5-1,.,TGCGCCAGCAGCTTATCAGGGTCTGGGGCCAACGTCCTGACTTTC,CASSLSGSGANVLTF
17,.,TRBJ1-2,TRBV3-1/TRBV3-2,.,TGTGCCAGCAGCCAAGATTTTGGGAGGCAATCCGTCTATGGCTACACCTTC,CASSQDFGRQSVYGYTF
15,TRBD1,TRBJ1-1,TRBV6-5,.,TGTGCCAGCAGCCCCGGGACAGGGTTGGTCACTGAAGCTTTCTTT,CASSPGTGLVTEAFF
16,TRBD1,TRBJ1-5,TRBV27,.,TGTGCCAGCAGTTTAAGGGGGACAGGGGGCAATCAGCCCCAGCATTTT,CASSLRGTGGNQPQHF
16,.,TRBJ1-3,TRBV7-2,.,TGTGCCAGCAGCTCCCAGGGCAGAATCTCTGGAAACACCATATATTTT,CASSSQGRISGNTIYF
13,.,TRBJ1-1,TRBV30,.,TGTGCCTGGAGCCAGGGTTCGAACACTGAAGCTTTCTTT,CAWSQGSNTEAFF
14,TRBD2,TRBJ2-7,TRBV27,.,TGTGCCAGCAGAAAGCGGGAGGTCGTTGACGAGCAGTACTTC,CASRKREVVDEQYF
13,.,TRBJ1-1,TRBV6-5,once,TGTGCCAGCAGCCACAGGGACAACACTGAAGCTTTCTTT,CASSHRDNTEAFF
14,TRBD1,TRBJ2-7,TRBV5-1,.,TGCGCCAGCAGCTTGGCTGGACAGGGCAGCGAGCAGTACTTC,CASSLAGQGSEQYF
12,.,TRBJ2-5,TRBV7-2,.,TGTGCCAGCAGCTTAGAACGGGGGACCCAGTACTTC,CASSLERGTQYF